This T cell receptor beta chain stems from a study of cytomegalovirus exposure and HLA in healthy donors. In the study overall: Within the Caucasian-associated ancestry cluster were more than 75% of the roughly 400 genotyped donors.

In regard to this clone: No antigen is known for it.

Points from the study as a whole: What a later analysis reportedly showed was that an Asian-associated ancestry cluster had fewer N-insertions than the roughly 700-donor mean. V- and J-gene trimming in TCR beta was tied to a missense DCLRE1C variant by an analysis performed later.

60 Vbeta and 13 Jbeta primers were used in PCR. Clones were sequenced by immunoSEQ multiplex PCR, and TCRdb holds only the in-frame ones, with some missing. This sample has about 100,000 clones, with roughly 80% found just once. The sequence came from a man in his forties in good health and CMV-seropositive. The sequencing input was PBMCs.

CDR3 in DNA: TGTGCCAGCAGTTTGAGGAGGGGTGGTGAGCAGTACTTC. This translates into CASSLRRGGEQYF. The chain uses TRBV27 and TRBJ2-7; tentatively, D is TRBD2 (6 bases). The germline CDR1 and CDR2 sequences are MNHEY and SMNVEV (reference sequence). This CDR3 is built from 13 residues. Deletions cut 3 bases from V and 7 bases from J, with 13 bases between.